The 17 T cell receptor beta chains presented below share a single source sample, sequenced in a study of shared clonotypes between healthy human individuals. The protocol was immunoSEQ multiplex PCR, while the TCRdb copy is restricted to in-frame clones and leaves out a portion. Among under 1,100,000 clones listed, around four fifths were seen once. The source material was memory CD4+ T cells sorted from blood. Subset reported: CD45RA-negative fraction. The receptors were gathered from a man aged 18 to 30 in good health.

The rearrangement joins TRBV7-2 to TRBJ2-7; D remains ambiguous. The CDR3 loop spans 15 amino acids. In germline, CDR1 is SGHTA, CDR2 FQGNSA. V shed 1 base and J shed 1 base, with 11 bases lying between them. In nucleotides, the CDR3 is TGTGCCAGCAGCTTAGGCCAACAGTTGTCCTACGAGCAGTACTTC. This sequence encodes CASSLGQQLSYEQYF.

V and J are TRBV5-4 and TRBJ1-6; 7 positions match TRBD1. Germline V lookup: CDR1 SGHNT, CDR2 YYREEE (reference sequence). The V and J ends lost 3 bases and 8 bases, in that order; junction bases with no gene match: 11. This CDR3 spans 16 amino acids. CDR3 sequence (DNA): TGTGCCAGCAGCTCAAAACAGGGACAGAGGGATTCACCCCTCCACTTT. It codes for CASSSKQGQRDSPLHF.

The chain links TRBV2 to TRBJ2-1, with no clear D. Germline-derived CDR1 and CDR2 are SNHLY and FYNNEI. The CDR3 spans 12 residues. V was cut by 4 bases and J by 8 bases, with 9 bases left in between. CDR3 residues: CASSGKYDEQFF. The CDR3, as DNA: TGTGCCAGCAGTGGGAAGTATGATGAGCAGTTCTTC.

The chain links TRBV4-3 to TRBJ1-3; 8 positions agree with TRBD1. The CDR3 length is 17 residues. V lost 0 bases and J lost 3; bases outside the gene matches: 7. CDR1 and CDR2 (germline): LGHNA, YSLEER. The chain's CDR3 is CASSQEWQGAGGNTIYF. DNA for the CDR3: TGCGCCAGCAGCCAAGAATGGCAGGGGGCAGGTGGAAACACCATATATTTT.

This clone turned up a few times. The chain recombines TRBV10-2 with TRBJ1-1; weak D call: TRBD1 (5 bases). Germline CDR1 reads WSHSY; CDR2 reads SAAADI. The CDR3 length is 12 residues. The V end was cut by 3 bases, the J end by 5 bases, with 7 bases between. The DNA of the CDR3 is TGCGCCAGCAGTGAAGCAGGGACTGAAGCTTTCTTT. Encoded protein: CASSEAGTEAFF.

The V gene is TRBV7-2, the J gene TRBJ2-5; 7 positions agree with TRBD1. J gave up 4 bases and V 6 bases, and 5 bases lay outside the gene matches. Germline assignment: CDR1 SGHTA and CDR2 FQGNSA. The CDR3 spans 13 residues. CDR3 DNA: TGTGCCAGCAGGACGACAGGGAGAGAGACCCAGTACTTC. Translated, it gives CASRTTGRETQYF.

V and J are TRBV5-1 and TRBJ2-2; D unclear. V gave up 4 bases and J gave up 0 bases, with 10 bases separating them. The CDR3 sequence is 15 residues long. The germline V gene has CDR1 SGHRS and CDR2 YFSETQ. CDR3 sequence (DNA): TGCGCCAGCAGCGAACAGCGATCGAACACCGGGGAGCTGTTTTTT. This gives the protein CASSEQRSNTGELFF. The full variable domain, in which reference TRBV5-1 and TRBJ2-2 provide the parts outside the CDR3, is KAGVTQTPRYLIKTRGQQVTLSCSPISGHRSVSWYQQTPGQGLQFLFEYFSETQRNKGNFPGRFSGRQFSNSRSEMNVSTLELGDSALYLCASSEQRSNTGELFFGEGSRLTVL.

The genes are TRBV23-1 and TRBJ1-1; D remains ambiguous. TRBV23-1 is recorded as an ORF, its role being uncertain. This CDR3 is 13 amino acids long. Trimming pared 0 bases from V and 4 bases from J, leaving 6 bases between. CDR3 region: CASSQSWGTEAFF. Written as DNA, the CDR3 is TGCGCCAGCAGTCAATCGTGGGGCACTGAAGCTTTCTTT.

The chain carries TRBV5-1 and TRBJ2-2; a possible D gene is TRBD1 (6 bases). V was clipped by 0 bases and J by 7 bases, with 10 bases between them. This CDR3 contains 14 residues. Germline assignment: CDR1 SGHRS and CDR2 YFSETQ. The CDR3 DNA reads TGCGCCAGCAGCTTGGCAGGGGCGGTCGGGGAGCTGTTTTTT. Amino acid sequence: CASSLAGAVGELFF.

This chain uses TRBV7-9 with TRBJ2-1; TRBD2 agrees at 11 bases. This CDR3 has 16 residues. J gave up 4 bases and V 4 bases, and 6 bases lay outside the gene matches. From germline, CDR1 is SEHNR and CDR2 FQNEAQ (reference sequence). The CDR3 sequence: CASSSLSGGEYNEQFF. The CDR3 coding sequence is TGTGCCAGCAGCTCTCTTAGCGGGGGGGAGTACAATGAGCAGTTCTTC.

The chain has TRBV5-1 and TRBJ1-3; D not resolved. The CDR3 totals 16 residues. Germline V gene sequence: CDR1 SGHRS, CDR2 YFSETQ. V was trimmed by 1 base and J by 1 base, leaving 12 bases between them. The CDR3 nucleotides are TGCGCCAGCAGCTTGCAGAGAATTGAGTCTGGAAACACCATATATTTT. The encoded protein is CASSLQRIESGNTIYF.

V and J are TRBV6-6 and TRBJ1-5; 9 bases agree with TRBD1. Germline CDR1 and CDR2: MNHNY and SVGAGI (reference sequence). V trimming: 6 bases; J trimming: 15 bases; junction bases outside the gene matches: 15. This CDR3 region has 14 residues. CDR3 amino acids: CASRYDRGVFFWHF. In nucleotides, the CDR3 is TGTGCCAGCAGATACGACAGGGGGGTTTTTTTCTGGCATTTT.

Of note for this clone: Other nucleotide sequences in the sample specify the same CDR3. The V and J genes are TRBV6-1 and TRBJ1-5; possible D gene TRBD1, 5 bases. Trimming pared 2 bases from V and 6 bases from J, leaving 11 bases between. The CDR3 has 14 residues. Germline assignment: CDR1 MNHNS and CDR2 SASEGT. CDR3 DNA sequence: TGTGCCAGCAGTGAAACGGGGGTTGGTCAGCCCCAGCATTTT. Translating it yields CASSETGVGQPQHF.

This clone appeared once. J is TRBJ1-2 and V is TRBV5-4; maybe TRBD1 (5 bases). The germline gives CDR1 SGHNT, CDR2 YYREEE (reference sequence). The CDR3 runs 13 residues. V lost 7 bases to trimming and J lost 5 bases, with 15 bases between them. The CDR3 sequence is CASAMGGTYGYTF. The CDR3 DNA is TGTGCCAGCGCCATGGGGGGGACGTATGGCTACACCTTC.

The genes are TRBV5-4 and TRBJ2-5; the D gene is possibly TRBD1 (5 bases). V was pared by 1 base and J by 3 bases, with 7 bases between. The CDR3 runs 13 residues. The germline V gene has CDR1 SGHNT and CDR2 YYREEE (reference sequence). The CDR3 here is CASSLWGEETQYF. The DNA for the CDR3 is TGTGCCAGCAGCTTGTGGGGCGAAGAGACCCAGTACTTC.

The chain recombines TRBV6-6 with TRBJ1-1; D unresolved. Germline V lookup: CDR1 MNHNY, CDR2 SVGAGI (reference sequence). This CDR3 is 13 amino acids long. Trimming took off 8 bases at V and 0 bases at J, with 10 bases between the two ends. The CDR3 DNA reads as TGTGCCAGCTGGGGAGACATGAACACTGAAGCTTTCTTT. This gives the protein CASWGDMNTEAFF.

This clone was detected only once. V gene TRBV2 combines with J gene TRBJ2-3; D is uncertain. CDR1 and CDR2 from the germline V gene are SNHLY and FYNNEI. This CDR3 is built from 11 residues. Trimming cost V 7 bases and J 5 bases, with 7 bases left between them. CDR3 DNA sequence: TGTGCCAGCACTTTCGGAGATACGCAGTATTTT. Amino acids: CASTFGDTQYF.